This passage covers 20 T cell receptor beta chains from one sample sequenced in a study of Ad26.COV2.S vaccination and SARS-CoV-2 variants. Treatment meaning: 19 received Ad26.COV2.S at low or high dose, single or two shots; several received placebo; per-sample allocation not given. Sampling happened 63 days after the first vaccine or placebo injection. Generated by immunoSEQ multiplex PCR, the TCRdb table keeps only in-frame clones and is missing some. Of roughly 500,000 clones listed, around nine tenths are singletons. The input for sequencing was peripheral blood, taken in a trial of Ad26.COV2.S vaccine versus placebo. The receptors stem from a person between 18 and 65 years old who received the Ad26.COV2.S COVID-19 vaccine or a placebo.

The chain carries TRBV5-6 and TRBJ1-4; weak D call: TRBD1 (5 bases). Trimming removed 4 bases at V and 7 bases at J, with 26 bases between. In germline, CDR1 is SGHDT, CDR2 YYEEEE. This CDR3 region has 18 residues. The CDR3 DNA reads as TGTGCCAGCAGCGCGCCTTGGCAGGGTGGTTTAGGTAGTGAAAAACTGTTTTTT. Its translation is CASSAPWQGGLGSEKLFF.

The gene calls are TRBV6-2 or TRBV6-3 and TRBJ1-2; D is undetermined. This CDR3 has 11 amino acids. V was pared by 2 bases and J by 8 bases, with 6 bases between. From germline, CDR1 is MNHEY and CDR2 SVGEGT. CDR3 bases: TGTGCCAGCAGTTACAATAAAGGCTACACCTTC. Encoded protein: CASSYNKGYTF.

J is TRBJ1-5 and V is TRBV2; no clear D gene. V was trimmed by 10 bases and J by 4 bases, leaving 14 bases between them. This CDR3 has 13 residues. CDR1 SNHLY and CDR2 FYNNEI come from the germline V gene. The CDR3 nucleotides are TGTGCCACTTCTAGACTGACTAATCAGCCCCAGCATTTT. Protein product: CATSRLTNQPQHF.

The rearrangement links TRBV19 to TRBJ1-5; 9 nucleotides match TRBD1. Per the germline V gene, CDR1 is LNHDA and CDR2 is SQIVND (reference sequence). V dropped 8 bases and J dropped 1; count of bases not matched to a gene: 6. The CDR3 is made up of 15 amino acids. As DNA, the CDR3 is TGTGCCAGTCATACAGGGGGCGGAAGCAATCAGCCCCAGCATTTT. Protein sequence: CASHTGGGSNQPQHF.

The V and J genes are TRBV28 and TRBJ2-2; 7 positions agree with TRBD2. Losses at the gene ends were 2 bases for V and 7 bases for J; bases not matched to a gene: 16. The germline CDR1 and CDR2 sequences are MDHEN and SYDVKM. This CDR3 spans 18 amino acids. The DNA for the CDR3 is TGTGCCAGCAGTTTAGGGCTGGGAGGGCCGGCCTGGGTCGGGGAGCTGTTTTTT. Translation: CASSLGLGGPAWVGELFF.

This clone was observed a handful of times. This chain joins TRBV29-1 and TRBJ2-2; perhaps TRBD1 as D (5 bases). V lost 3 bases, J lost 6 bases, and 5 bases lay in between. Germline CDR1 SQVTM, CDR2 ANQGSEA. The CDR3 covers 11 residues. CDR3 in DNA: TGCAGCGTTGACAGGGCCGGGGAGCTGTTTTTT. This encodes CSVDRAGELFF.

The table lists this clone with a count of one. CDR3 sequence reads: CAISEGRQSSYNEQFF. The CDR3 DNA reads TGTGCCATCAGTGAGGGAAGGCAGAGCTCCTACAATGAGCAGTTCTTC. The chain combines TRBV10-3 with TRBJ2-1; D is uncertain. Germline lookup yields CDR1 ENHRY and CDR2 SYGVKD. The CDR3 has 16 residues. Trimming pared 2 bases from V and 0 bases from J, leaving 11 bases between.

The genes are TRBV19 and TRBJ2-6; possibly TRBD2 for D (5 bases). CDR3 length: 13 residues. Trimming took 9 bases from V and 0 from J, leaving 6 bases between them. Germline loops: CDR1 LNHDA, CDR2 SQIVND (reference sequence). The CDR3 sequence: CASGISGANVLTF. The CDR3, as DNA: TGTGCCAGCGGGATCTCTGGGGCCAACGTCCTGACTTTC.

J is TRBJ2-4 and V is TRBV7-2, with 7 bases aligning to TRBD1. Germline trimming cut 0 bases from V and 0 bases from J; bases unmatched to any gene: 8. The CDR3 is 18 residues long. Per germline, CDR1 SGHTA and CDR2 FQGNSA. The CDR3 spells CASSLAGTDSLAKNIQYF. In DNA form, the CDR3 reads TGTGCCAGCAGCTTAGCTGGGACAGACTCATTAGCCAAAAACATTCAGTACTTC.

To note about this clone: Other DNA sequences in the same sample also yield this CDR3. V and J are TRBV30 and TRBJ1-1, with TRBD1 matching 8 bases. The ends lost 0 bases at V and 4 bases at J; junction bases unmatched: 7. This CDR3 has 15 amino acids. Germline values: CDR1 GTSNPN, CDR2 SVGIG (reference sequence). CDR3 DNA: TGTGCCTGGAGTGTCGTGGACAGGGATAGCACTGAAGCTTTCTTT. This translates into CAWSVVDRDSTEAFF.

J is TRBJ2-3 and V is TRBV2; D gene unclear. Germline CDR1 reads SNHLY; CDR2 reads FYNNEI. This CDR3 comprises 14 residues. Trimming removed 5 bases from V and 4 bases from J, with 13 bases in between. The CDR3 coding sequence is TGTGCCAGCAGTTCTCTAGGGCTTGCAGATACGCAGTATTTT. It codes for CASSSLGLADTQYF.

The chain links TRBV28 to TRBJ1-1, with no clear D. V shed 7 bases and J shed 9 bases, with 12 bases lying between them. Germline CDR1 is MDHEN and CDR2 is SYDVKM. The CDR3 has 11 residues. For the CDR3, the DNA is TGTGCCAGCACGCCGGGGATCAAAGCTTTCTTT. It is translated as CASTPGIKAFF. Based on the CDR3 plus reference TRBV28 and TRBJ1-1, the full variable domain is DVKVTQSSRYLVKRTGEKVFLECVQDMDHENMFWYRQDPGLGLRLIYFSYDVKMKEKGDIPEGYSVSREKKERFSLILESASTNQTSMYLCASTPGIKAFFGQGTRLTVV.

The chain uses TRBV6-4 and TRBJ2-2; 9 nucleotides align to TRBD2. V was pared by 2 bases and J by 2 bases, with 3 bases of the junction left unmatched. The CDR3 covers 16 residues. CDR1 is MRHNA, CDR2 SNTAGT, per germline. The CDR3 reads CASSDRLAGNTGELFF. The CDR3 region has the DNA TGTGCCAGCAGTGACCGGCTAGCGGGAAACACCGGGGAGCTGTTTTTT.

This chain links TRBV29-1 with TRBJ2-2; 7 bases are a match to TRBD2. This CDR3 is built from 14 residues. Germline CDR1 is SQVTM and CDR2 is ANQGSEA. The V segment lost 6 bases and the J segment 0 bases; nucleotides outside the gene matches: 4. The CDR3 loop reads CSVAGLANTGELFF. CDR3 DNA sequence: TGCAGCGTCGCCGGACTAGCGAACACCGGGGAGCTGTTTTTT.

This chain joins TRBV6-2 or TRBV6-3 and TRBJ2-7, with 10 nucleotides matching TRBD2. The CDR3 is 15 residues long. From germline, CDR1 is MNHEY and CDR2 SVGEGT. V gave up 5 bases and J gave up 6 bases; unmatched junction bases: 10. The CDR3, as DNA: TGTGCCAGCAGTCCCCCTAGCGGGAGATTGGCCGAGCAGTACTTC. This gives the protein CASSPPSGRLAEQYF.

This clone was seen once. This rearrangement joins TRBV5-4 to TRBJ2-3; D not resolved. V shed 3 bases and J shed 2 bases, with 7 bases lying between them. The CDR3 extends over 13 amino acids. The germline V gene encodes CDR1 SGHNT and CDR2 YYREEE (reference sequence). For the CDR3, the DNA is TGTGCCAGCAGCTCCTTGAACACAGATACGCAGTATTTT. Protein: CASSSLNTDTQYF.

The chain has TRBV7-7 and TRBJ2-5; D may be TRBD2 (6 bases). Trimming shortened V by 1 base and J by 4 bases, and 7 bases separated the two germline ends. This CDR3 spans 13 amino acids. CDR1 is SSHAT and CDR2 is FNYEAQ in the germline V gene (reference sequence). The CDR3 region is CASSLVGGETQYF. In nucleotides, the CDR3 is TGTGCCAGCAGCTTAGTGGGAGGAGAGACCCAGTACTTC.

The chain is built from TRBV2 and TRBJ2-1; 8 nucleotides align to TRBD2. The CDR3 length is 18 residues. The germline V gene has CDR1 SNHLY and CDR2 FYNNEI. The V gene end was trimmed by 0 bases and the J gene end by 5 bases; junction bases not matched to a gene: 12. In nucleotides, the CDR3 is TGTGCCAGCAGTGAAGCCGGGGGGGGTGTGAACCCTAACAATGAGCAGTTCTTC. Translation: CASSEAGGGVNPNNEQFF. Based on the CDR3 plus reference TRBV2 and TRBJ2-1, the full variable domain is EPEVTQTPSHQVTQMGQEVILRCVPISNHLYFYWYRQILGQKVEFLVSFYNNEISEKSEIFDDQFSVERPDGSNFTLKIRSTKLEDSAMYFCASSEAGGGVNPNNEQFFGPGTRLTVL.

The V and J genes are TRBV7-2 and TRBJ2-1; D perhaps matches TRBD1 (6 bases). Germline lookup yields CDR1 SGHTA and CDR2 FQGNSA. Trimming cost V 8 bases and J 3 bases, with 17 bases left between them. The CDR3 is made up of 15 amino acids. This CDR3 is CASRLAGANYNEQFF. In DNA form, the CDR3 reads TGTGCCAGCCGCCTCGCAGGGGCCAACTACAATGAGCAGTTCTTC.

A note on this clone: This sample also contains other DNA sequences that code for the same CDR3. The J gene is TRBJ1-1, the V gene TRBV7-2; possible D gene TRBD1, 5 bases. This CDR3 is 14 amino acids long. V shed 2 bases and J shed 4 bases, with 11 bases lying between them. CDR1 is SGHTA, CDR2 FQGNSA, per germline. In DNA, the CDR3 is TGTGCCAGCAGCTTACTTGGGGGTGGCACTGAAGCTTTCTTT. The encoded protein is CASSLLGGGTEAFF.